Presented here are 3 T cell receptor beta chains from one specimen sequenced in a study of T cell responses to AZD1222 COVID-19 vaccine. TCRdb's copy holds only in-frame clones and misses some; the assay was immunoSEQ multiplex PCR. Of roughly 150,000 clones listed, roughly 94% were seen once; the top ten hold roughly 5.5%. Source: peripheral blood, taken 28 days after the second AZD1222 dose. The receptors shown here come from an adult who received the AZD1222 COVID-19 vaccine.

CDR3 region: CASSFSEGGKQYF. The CDR3 DNA follows: TGTGCCAGCAGCTTCAGCGAAGGCGGGAAGCAGTACTTC. The V gene is TRBV5-6, the J gene TRBJ2-7; D may be TRBD2 (6 bases). Germline CDR1 reads SGHDT; CDR2 reads YYEEEE. Trimming took off 2 bases at V and 8 bases at J, with 14 bases between the two ends. The CDR3 loop spans 13 amino acids.

In this sample, this clone turned up once. The V and J genes are TRBV7-2 and TRBJ2-7; 8 bases are a match to TRBD2. The germline gives CDR1 SGHTA, CDR2 FQGNSA. V lost 4 bases and J lost 3; bases outside the gene matches: 8. This CDR3 contains 15 residues. CDR3 DNA sequence: TGTGCCAGCAGCTCCTCGGGGGGGGGATACTACGAGCAGTACTTC. This encodes CASSSSGGGYYEQYF.

The chain employs TRBV30 and TRBJ1-4; D is uncertain. Germline CDR1 reads GTSNPN; CDR2 reads SVGIG (reference sequence). V was shortened by 6 bases and J by 8 bases, with 16 bases between the two germline ends. There are 13 residues in the CDR3. CDR3 coding DNA: TGTGCCTGTTCACCTACCCGGGAGGAAAAACTGTTTTTT. It specifies CACSPTREEKLFF. Filled out from reference TRBV30 and TRBJ1-4, the complete variable domain reads SQTIHQWPATLVQPVGSPLSLECTVEGTSNPNLYWYRQAAGRGLQLLFYSVGIGQISSEVPQNLSASRPQDRQFILSSKKLLLSDSGFYLCACSPTREEKLFFGSGTQLSVL.